This T cell receptor beta chain was sequenced during a study of blood T cell repertoires in COVID-19. Study in general: The samples span acute and convalescent COVID-19 from the United States, Italy and Spain. PBMCs, B-cell-depleted T cells, or T cells were the source of the cDNA or gDNA that made up the material.

In the source study's methods: Reference gene primers were amplified, and this amplification served to estimate nucleated cell counts. Produced via immunoSEQ multiplex PCR; TCRdb's table is partial and in-frame only. The DNA gave D and trimming, while V, J and clone size come from that table. The repertoire holds about 70,000 clones, with roughly 80% as singletons. The CDR3 sequence is 15 residues long. CDR1 SGHRS and CDR2 YFSETQ come from the germline V gene. V was clipped by 9 bases and J by 2 bases, with 20 bases between them. The rearrangement uses TRBV5-1 and TRBJ2-5; no firm D call. Sequences were obtained from peripheral blood. The sequence was collected from an older woman with acute or convalescent COVID-19. Here the CDR3 reads CATEVGIPVQETQYF. The CDR3 bases are TGCGCCACAGAGGTCGGCATACCAGTACAAGAGACCCAGTACTTC.